This T cell receptor (beta chain) was recovered during a study of identical twins. General observations from the study: Instead of following the same donors, the conclusions were based on cross-sectional statistical analysis. Low generation probability was overrepresented in out-of-frame alpha sequences shared by twins.

This clonotype was observed at least ten times. Antigen unknown. This CDR3 contains 11 residues. Germline V gene data show CDR1 as DFQATT and CDR2 as SNEGSKA (reference sequence). Trimming took off 5 bases at V and 4 bases at J, with 6 bases between the two ends. Template switching created a universal primer site, and the cDNA included unique molecular identifiers. In TCRdb, the 5' RACE reads were re-called with MiXCR into one record per CDR3 protein. The sample records 1,800,000 or so distinct CDR3 sequences, 32% being singletons. The gene calls are TRBV20-1 and TRBJ2-1; D gene uncertain. The receptor was isolated from a newborn girl in good health. Sequencing was carried out using cord blood. The CDR3 is CSAPHYNEQFF. The CDR3 coding sequence is TGCAGTGCTCCTCATTACAATGAGCAGTTCTTC.